This TCR beta chain originates from a study of blood T cell repertoires in COVID-19. Here immunoSEQ multiplex PCR was the method, and the copy in TCRdb shows in-frame clones only, minus some. The repertoire holds 100,000 to 150,000 clones, 81% seen once, with approximately 18% in the top ten. While infection was still active, Seattle patients were enrolled and then followed longitudinally. V was clipped by 5 bases and J by 0 bases, with 11 bases between them. In germline, CDR1 is LNHDA, CDR2 SQIVND (reference sequence). The CDR3 is 15 amino acids. The chain combines TRBV19 with TRBJ2-1; D is possibly TRBD1 (6 bases). The sequenced sample consisted of peripheral blood. The clonotype originates from a man aged 25-40 years with COVID-19, enrolled during active disease. Here the CDR3 DNA reads TGTGCCAGTAGTTTAGGACAGAGCTCCTACAATGAGCAGTTCTTC. It encodes CASSLGQSSYNEQFF.